This is a list of T cell receptor beta chains from one sample in a study of cytomegalovirus exposure and HLA in healthy donors. Here immunoSEQ multiplex PCR was the method, and the copy in TCRdb shows in-frame clones only, minus some. Among about 240,000 clones listed, about 86% were seen once. Material: PBMCs. The receptors here all came from a man between 18 and 29 years old in good health and CMV-seronegative. CDR3s include the opening cysteine and the closing phenylalanine or tryptophan. A D gene is named only where the DNA matches it firmly. A clone size is listed for some rows: how often the clone was seen (once, few, many), or a class if it is expanded.

J: TRBJ2-2; size: few; D: TRBD1; V: TRBV7-3; CDR3: CASSSGTGGGTGELFF; DNA: TGTGCCAGCAGCTCCGGGACAGGGGGAGGAACCGGGGAGCTGTTTTTT
J: TRBJ1-2; size: NA; D: TRBD1; V: TRBV27; CDR3: CASSLGTGGSYGYTF; DNA: TGTGCCAGCAGTCTCGGGACAGGGGGATCCTATGGCTACACCTTC
J: TRBJ2-7; size: once; D: TRBD1; V: TRBV29-1; CDR3: CSVGQGKGEQYF; DNA: TGCAGCGTTGGACAGGGTAAGGGAGAGCAGTACTTC
J: TRBJ1-4; size: NA; D: TRBD1; V: TRBV7-9; CDR3: CATASTGGMNEKLFF; DNA: TGTGCCACCGCCTCGACAGGGGGCATGAATGAAAAACTGTTTTTT
J: TRBJ1-1; size: NA; D: NA; V: TRBV27; CDR3: CASREQGMNTEAFF; DNA: TGTGCCAGCAGAGAGCAGGGTATGAACACTGAAGCTTTCTTT
J: TRBJ1-3; size: NA; D: NA; V: TRBV15; CDR3: CATSRDSGRNPWGNTIYF; DNA: TGTGCCACCAGCAGAGATTCGGGGAGGAATCCATGGGGGAACACCATATATTTT
J: TRBJ2-1; size: NA; D: NA; V: TRBV12-1; CDR3: CASSRSMRDEQFF; DNA: TGTGCCAGCAGCCGAAGCATGCGGGATGAGCAGTTCTTC
J: TRBJ2-7; size: NA; D: TRBD2; V: TRBV28; CDR3: CASSLTAGISYEQYF; DNA: TGTGCCAGCAGTTTAACAGCGGGGATCTCCTACGAGCAGTACTTC
J: TRBJ2-7; size: NA; D: NA; V: TRBV4-2; CDR3: CASSPNHGAVSYEQYF; DNA: TGTGCCAGCAGTCCTAATCATGGAGCGGTTTCCTACGAGCAGTACTTC
J: TRBJ2-3; size: NA; D: TRBD2; V: TRBV15; CDR3: CATSRDRSYPQTSGSTDTQYF; DNA: TGTGCCACCAGCAGAGATCGATCCTACCCCCAGACTAGCGGGAGCACAGATACGCAGTATTTT
J: TRBJ2-7; size: NA; D: TRBD1; V: TRBV7-2; CDR3: CASSRPGTAEQYF; DNA: TGTGCCAGCAGCCGACCGGGGACAGCCGAGCAGTACTTC
J: TRBJ2-1; size: NA; D: NA; V: TRBV27; CDR3: CASSDTGEQFF; DNA: TGTGCCAGCAGCGATACTGGTGAGCAGTTCTTC
J: TRBJ1-1; size: NA; D: NA; V: TRBV27; CDR3: CASSFTGRQNTEAFF; DNA: TGTGCCAGCAGTTTTACCGGCAGGCAGAACACTGAAGCTTTCTTT
J: TRBJ1-2; size: NA; D: TRBD1; V: TRBV29-1; CDR3: CSVLDTGTGGRGYTF; DNA: TGCAGCGTCCTTGATACCGGGACAGGGGGCCGTGGCTACACCTTC
J: TRBJ2-7; size: NA; D: NA; V: TRBV6-5; CDR3: CASSLGGGKYEQYF; DNA: TGTGCCAGCAGCCTAGGGGGGGGAAAGTACGAGCAGTACTTC
J: TRBJ2-7; size: NA; D: TRBD1; V: TRBV6-5; CDR3: CASSYIQGSGSEQYF; DNA: TGTGCCAGCAGTTACATACAGGGGTCAGGAAGCGAGCAGTACTTC
J: TRBJ2-7; size: once; D: NA; V: TRBV19; CDR3: CASSAELGTFNYEQYF; DNA: TGTGCCAGTAGTGCCGAACTAGGGACTTTTAACTACGAGCAGTACTTC
J: TRBJ2-3; size: NA; D: NA; V: TRBV27; CDR3: CASSLSPGARTDTQYF; DNA: TGTGCCAGCAGTTTATCCCCAGGGGCCCGCACAGATACGCAGTATTTT
J: TRBJ2-2; size: NA; D: NA; V: TRBV5-4; CDR3: CASSSTLLGELFF; DNA: TGTGCCAGCAGCTCCACCCTACTCGGGGAGCTGTTTTTT
J: TRBJ2-1; size: NA; D: NA; V: TRBV5-8; CDR3: CASSSHAHSSYNEQFF; DNA: TGTGCCAGCAGCTCCCATGCGCATAGCTCCTACAATGAGCAGTTCTTC
J: TRBJ2-5; size: NA; D: TRBD1; V: TRBV2; CDR3: CASSFTGDRGETQYF; DNA: TGTGCCAGCAGTTTTACGGGGGACAGGGGGGAGACCCAGTACTTC
J: TRBJ2-7; size: NA; D: NA; V: TRBV14; CDR3: CASSRGGTYEQYF; DNA: TGTGCCAGCAGCCGCGGAGGCACCTACGAGCAGTACTTC
J: TRBJ2-1; size: NA; D: TRBD1; V: TRBV19; CDR3: CASSGQGARGEQFF; DNA: TGTGCCAGTTCAGGACAGGGGGCGCGTGGTGAGCAGTTCTTC
J: TRBJ2-5; size: NA; D: TRBD1; V: TRBV29-1; CDR3: CSVQQGAQKETQYF; DNA: TGCAGCGTGCAACAGGGGGCGCAGAAAGAGACCCAGTACTTC
J: TRBJ1-5; size: NA; D: TRBD1; V: TRBV27; CDR3: CASSGTGLSNQPQHF; DNA: TGTGCCAGCAGCGGGACAGGTCTTAGCAATCAGCCCCAGCATTTT
J: TRBJ2-1; size: NA; D: NA; V: TRBV4-3; CDR3: CASSPDWGSSYNEQFF; DNA: TGCGCCAGCAGCCCGGACTGGGGAAGCTCCTACAATGAGCAGTTCTTC
J: TRBJ2-1; size: NA; D: TRBD2; V: TRBV7-9; CDR3: CASERDHEQFF; DNA: TGTGCCAGCGAGCGGGACCATGAGCAGTTCTTC
J: TRBJ2-3; size: once; D: NA; V: TRBV7-3; CDR3: CASSSESGRGQYF; DNA: TGTGCCAGCAGCTCGGAGTCGGGGCGGGGGCAGTATTTT
J: TRBJ1-4; size: NA; D: NA; V: TRBV5-1; CDR3: CASSLSSTNEKLFF; DNA: TGCGCCAGTAGCTTGTCCTCAACTAATGAAAAACTGTTTTTT
J: TRBJ2-2; size: NA; D: NA; V: TRBV4-3; CDR3: CASRSAGVNTGELFF; DNA: TGCGCCAGCAGGTCCGCAGGGGTGAACACCGGGGAGCTGTTTTTT
J: TRBJ2-5; size: NA; D: TRBD2; V: TRBV5-1; CDR3: CASSWSGAQETQYF; DNA: TGCGCCAGCAGCTGGAGCGGGGCTCAAGAGACCCAGTACTTC
J: TRBJ2-7; size: NA; D: TRBD2; V: TRBV27; CDR3: CASWTSENYEQYF; DNA: TGTGCCAGCTGGACTAGCGAGAACTACGAGCAGTACTTC
J: TRBJ1-2; size: once; D: NA; V: TRBV28; CDR3: CASRLDSGAYGYTF; DNA: TGTGCCAGCAGGCTGGACAGTGGGGCCTATGGCTACACCTTC
J: TRBJ2-1; size: NA; D: NA; V: TRBV5-1; CDR3: CASSVIASSSYNEQFF; DNA: TGCGCCAGCAGCGTGATAGCCTCGAGCTCCTACAATGAGCAGTTCTTC
J: TRBJ1-2; size: NA; D: NA; V: TRBV5-5; CDR3: CASSLAPGDYGYTF; DNA: TGTGCCAGCAGCTTGGCCCCAGGGGACTATGGCTACACCTTC
J: TRBJ2-7; size: NA; D: NA; V: TRBV6-5; CDR3: CASSFYPGYEQYF; DNA: TGTGCCAGCAGTTTTTATCCGGGCTACGAGCAGTACTTC
J: TRBJ2-2; size: NA; D: NA; V: TRBV27; CDR3: CASSLGREGGELFF; DNA: TGTGCCAGCAGTTTGGGTCGGGAAGGGGGGGAGCTGTTTTTT
J: TRBJ1-1; size: NA; D: NA; V: TRBV4-1; CDR3: CASSHDPGTEAFF; DNA: TGCGCCAGCAGCCATGATCCCGGGACTGAAGCTTTCTTT
J: TRBJ2-1; size: NA; D: NA; V: TRBV28; CDR3: CASSLNGIWAPWVF; DNA: TGTGCCAGCAGTTTAAACGGTATTTGGGCCCCCTGGGTCTTC
J: TRBJ2-7; size: NA; D: NA; V: TRBV5-1; CDR3: CASSSSYEQYF; DNA: TGCGCCAGCAGCTCGTCCTACGAGCAGTACTTC
J: TRBJ1-5; size: NA; D: TRBD1; V: TRBV28; CDR3: CASRPGTGGLSGQPQHF; DNA: TGTGCCAGCAGGCCCGGGACAGGGGGCCTCTCTGGTCAGCCCCAGCATTTT
J: TRBJ2-2; size: NA; D: NA; V: TRBV27; CDR3: CASKRNTNTGELFF; DNA: TGTGCGAGCAAGAGGAACACGAACACCGGGGAGCTGTTTTTT
J: TRBJ2-7; size: few; D: TRBD2; V: TRBV6-1; CDR3: CASFNLADSYEQYF; DNA: TGTGCCAGCTTCAATCTAGCGGACTCCTACGAGCAGTACTTC
J: TRBJ1-2; size: NA; D: TRBD1; V: TRBV4-3; CDR3: CASSQDLQGAGYTF; DNA: TGCGCCAGCAGCCAGGACCTACAGGGGGCTGGCTACACCTTC
J: TRBJ2-7; size: NA; D: TRBD2; V: TRBV28; CDR3: CASSLNILQTSGNF; DNA: TGTGCCAGCAGTTTAAATATCCTGCAGACTAGCGGAAACTTC
J: TRBJ1-1; size: NA; D: NA; V: TRBV4-1; CDR3: CASSQANSDGLGAFF; DNA: TGCGCCAGCAGCCAAGCTAACAGTGACGGTTTAGGAGCTTTCTTT
J: TRBJ2-1; size: NA; D: TRBD1; V: TRBV7-2; CDR3: CASSLDGTVYNEQFF; DNA: TGTGCCAGCAGCTTAGACGGGACAGTTTACAATGAGCAGTTCTTC
J: TRBJ2-7; size: NA; D: NA; V: TRBV6-1; CDR3: CASSEEVTDYEQYF; DNA: TGTGCCAGCAGTGAAGAGGTGACAGACTACGAGCAGTACTTC
J: TRBJ2-7; size: NA; D: NA; V: TRBV27; CDR3: CASSRNQLSGQYF; DNA: TGTGCCAGCAGCCGAAACCAACTGTCAGGGCAGTACTTC
J: TRBJ1-1; size: NA; D: NA; V: TRBV20-1; CDR3: CSASQDSEAFF; DNA: TGCAGTGCTTCCCAGGACAGTGAAGCTTTCTTT
J: TRBJ1-6; size: NA; D: NA; V: TRBV19; CDR3: CASSIFGPNSPLHF; DNA: TGTGCCAGTAGTATATTTGGGCCTAATTCACCCCTCCACTTT